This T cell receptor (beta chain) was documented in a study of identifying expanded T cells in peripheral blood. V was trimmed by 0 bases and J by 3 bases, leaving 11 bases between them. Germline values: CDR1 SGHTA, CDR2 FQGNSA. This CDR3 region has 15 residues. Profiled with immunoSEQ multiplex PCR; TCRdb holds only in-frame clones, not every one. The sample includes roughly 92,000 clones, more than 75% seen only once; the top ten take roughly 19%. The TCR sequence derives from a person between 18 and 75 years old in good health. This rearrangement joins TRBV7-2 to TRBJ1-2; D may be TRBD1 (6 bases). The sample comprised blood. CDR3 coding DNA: TGTGCCAGCAGCTTAGCGGGGGCTATCTACTATGGCTACACCTTC. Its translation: CASSLAGAIYYGYTF.